The 5 T cell receptor beta chains listed next were all sequenced from one sample in a study of human T cells and chemical hapten exposure. As to time point: pre-sensitization, week 0. Treatment meaning: therapeutic diphenylcyclopropenone sensitization with weekly scalp DPC. TCRdb processed the RACE reads anew with MiXCR; each CDR3 protein has one entry. The top ten clones hold over 2% of a sample with around 260,000 distinct CDR3 sequences, about 9% of them seen once. The material sequenced was whole blood, taken in connection with sensitization to the hapten diphenylcyclopropenone (DPC). The origin of the receptors is a woman in her thirties or forties with alopecia areata. Some clones in this sample may be carry-over from other donors' samples.

This clonotype has more than one count but fewer than ten. CDR3 loop: CASSSGSPNHEQYF. In DNA form, the CDR3 reads TGTGCCAGCAGCTCCGGGTCCCCCAATCACGAGCAGTACTTC. This chain joins TRBV7-6 and TRBJ2-7; unclear D gene. Trimming took 4 bases from V and 5 from J, leaving 15 bases between them. There are 14 residues in the CDR3. CDR1 and CDR2 (germline): SGHVS, FNYEAQ.

This clonotype was seen more than once but under ten times. The chain has TRBV6-6 and TRBJ1-1, with TRBD1 matching 7 bases. From germline, CDR1 is MNHNY and CDR2 SVGAGI (reference sequence). The length of the CDR3 is 14 residues. V was pared by 2 bases and J by 10 bases, with 10 bases of the junction left unmatched. The CDR3 region has the DNA TGTGCCAGCAGTTACCCCGGGACAGCGTTAGGAGCTTTCTTT. Its translation is CASSYPGTALGAFF.

This clonotype was counted between two and nine times. CDR3 DNA sequence: TGTGCCAGCAGCTCTCGAAGGGGGGATGAAAAACTGTTTTTT. Translation: CASSSRRGDEKLFF. This chain connects TRBV11-2 to TRBJ1-4; the D gene is possibly TRBD1 (6 bases). V lost 4 bases, J lost 6 bases, and 12 bases lay in between. The CDR3 sequence is 14 residues long. Germline CDR1 is SGHAT and CDR2 is FQNNGV.

The V call is TRBV6-5, the J call TRBJ2-7; 9 bases match TRBD1. The CDR3 sequence is 12 residues long. V was clipped by 7 bases and J by 6 bases; unmatched bases: 4. Looked up from germline, CDR1 is MNHEY and CDR2 is SVGAGI. Written as DNA, the CDR3 is TGTGCCAGCAAACAGGGGGCAGGCGAGCAGTACTTC. Translation: CASKQGAGEQYF.

The CDR3 here is CASSLGGGTSYEQYF. The CDR3 DNA follows: TGTGCCAGCAGCTTAGGTGGCGGAACCTCCTACGAGCAGTACTTC. This chain joins TRBV11-3 and TRBJ2-7; D is unclear. V lost 1 base and J 0 bases, leaving 10 bases between the germline ends. The germline V gene has CDR1 SGHNT and CDR2 YENEEA. This CDR3 comprises 15 residues.